This T cell receptor beta chain came from a study of T cell repertoires in cytomegalovirus infection. Study in general: CMV epitopes, recently identified HLA-C-restricted and well-studied HLA-B-restricted, were used. Evidence of both CMV infection and a matching HLA type came from public TCR beta signatures.

TCRdb itself ran the reads through MiXCR, one entry per CDR3 protein. The table has about 770,000 distinct CDR3 sequences, roughly 29% seen once. This clonotype was seen a few times. Its antigen is not known. Findings and caveats of the study: The ex vivo response was dominated by HLA-C-restricted CMV-specific TCR beta clonotypes. Accumulated public TCR beta family frequency recognized individuals carrying CMV together with the relevant HLA.

The TCR was taken from a human donor in good health (CMV status not recorded). Some clones in this sample may be carry-over from other donors' samples. This specimen consisted of cultured CD8+ T cells from PBMCs, obtained from culture after CMV antigen stimulation.

The chain's CDR3 is CASSYPLGGYTF. In nucleotides, the CDR3 is TGTGCCAGCAGTTACCCCCTCGGGGGCTACACCTTC. The rearrangement uses TRBV6-5 and TRBJ1-2; no firm D call. With 2 bases removed from V and 8 bases from J, the gap between germline ends came to 9 bases. The CDR3 is 12 residues long. Germline V gene lookup returns CDR1 MNHEY and CDR2 SVGAGI.